These 28 T cell receptor beta chains originate from one sample sequenced in a study of blood T cells in healthy people across ages. For the second PCR, which ran for roughly 7 to 11 cycles, a sample-barcoded 5' primer and a J-beta primer mix were used. TCRdb re-called the 5' RACE reads with MiXCR, one entry per CDR3 protein. The data hold approximately 490,000 distinct CDR3 sequences, with about 25% observed a single time. These same records also appear under a second study, on T cells of mothers and their children.

The sample taken for sequencing was blood. The receptors were sampled from a boy under 18 in good health.

Only a few counts were recorded for this clonotype. V is TRBV19 and J is TRBJ1-2, with D perhaps TRBD1 (6 bases). CDR1 and CDR2 (germline): LNHDA, SQIVND (reference sequence). Trimming cost V 2 bases and J 4 bases, with 17 bases left between them. The CDR3 is 16 residues long. The CDR3 sequence is CASSISPLGARYGYTF. DNA for the CDR3: TGTGCCAGTAGTATATCTCCGTTGGGGGCGCGCTATGGCTACACCTTC.

In its sample, this clonotype was seen a few times. V usage is TRBV20-1 and J usage is TRBJ2-7; TRBD2 might be the D (6 bases). Germline loops: CDR1 DFQATT, CDR2 SNEGSKA (reference sequence). Trimming stripped 6 bases from V and 0 bases from J, with 12 bases between. The CDR3 runs 13 residues. This chain's CDR3 is CSAGGRLSYEQYF. CDR3 nucleotides: TGCAGTGCCGGGGGACGGCTCTCCTACGAGCAGTACTTC.

This chain joins TRBV4-2 and TRBJ2-7, with 13 bases lining up with TRBD2. CDR3 size: 17 residues. Germline V CDR1 and CDR2: LGHNA, YNFKEQ. Trimming took 0 bases from V and 5 from J; bases not matched to a gene: 7. For the CDR3, the DNA is TGTGCCAGCAGCCAAGATCGAGGGACTAGCGGGAACCACGAGCAGTACTTC. Its protein is CASSQDRGTSGNHEQYF.

The chain carries TRBV12-3 or TRBV12-4 and TRBJ2-1; the D is unclear. This CDR3 region has 12 residues. Trimming stripped 2 bases from V and 12 bases from J, with 11 bases between. CDR3 in amino acids: CASSLTGAGQFF. The CDR3 coding sequence is TGTGCCAGCAGTTTAACCGGCGCAGGGCAGTTCTTC.

A word on this clonotype: A read error may account for a junction end that differs from germline. The chain links TRBV18 to TRBJ2-7; 11 bases map to TRBD2. Per germline, CDR1 KGHSH and CDR2 LQKENI. The CDR3 covers 14 residues. CDR3 residues: CASSPQDSGLAVTF. The DNA for the CDR3 is TGTGCCAGCTCACCACAGGACTCGGGACTAGCGGTTACTTTC.

The chain has TRBV5-6 and TRBJ1-2; tentative D call: TRBD1 (5 bases). Trimming shortened V by 1 base and J by 3 bases, and 7 bases separated the two germline ends. Germline V gene sequence: CDR1 SGHDT, CDR2 YYEEEE. The CDR3 is 13 residues long. CDR3 in DNA: TGTGCCAGCAGCTTGCGGACATACTATGGCTACACCTTC. This sequence encodes CASSLRTYYGYTF. The whole variable domain, filled in from reference TRBV5-6 and TRBJ1-2, reads DAGVTQSPTHLIKTRGQQVTLRCSPKSGHDTVSWYQQALGQGPQFIFQYYEEEERQRGNFPDRFSGHQFPNYSSELNVNALLLGDSALYLCASSLRTYYGYTFGSGTRLTVV.

J is TRBJ2-2 and V is TRBV10-3; maybe TRBD2 (5 bases). Germline V gene lookup returns CDR1 ENHRY and CDR2 SYGVKD. The length of the CDR3 is 14 residues. Trimming took off 8 bases at V and 0 bases at J, with 10 bases between the two ends. CDR3 region: CAILPSPNTGELFF. The CDR3 bases are TGTGCCATCCTCCCTAGCCCGAACACCGGGGAGCTGTTTTTT.

This clonotype has only a few counts. This rearrangement joins TRBV2 to TRBJ2-3; the D gene is possibly TRBD1 (6 bases). V dropped 4 bases and J dropped 3 bases, with 20 bases sitting between them. The CDR3 totals 17 residues. Per the germline V gene, CDR1 is SNHLY and CDR2 is FYNNEI. Here the CDR3 reads CASSADRNQRVTDTQYF. In DNA, the CDR3 is TGTGCCAGCAGTGCCGACAGGAACCAAAGGGTAACAGATACGCAGTATTTT.

This clonotype has more than one count but fewer than ten. This chain connects TRBV11-2 to TRBJ2-2, with 13 bases fitting TRBD2. The germline CDR1 and CDR2 sequences are SGHAT and FQNNGV. The CDR3 has 16 residues. V lost 5 bases and J lost 5; bases outside the gene matches: 5. The CDR3 DNA reads TGTGCCAGCAGCCCGACTAGCGGGAGGAAAACCGGGGAGCTGTTTTTT. Its protein is CASSPTSGRKTGELFF.

This clonotype was counted between two and nine times. V and J are TRBV7-2 and TRBJ2-3; TRBD2 matches at 12 bases. This CDR3 is built from 16 residues. Germline CDR1 is SGHTA and CDR2 is FQGNSA. V dropped 0 bases and J dropped 6; count of bases not matched to a gene: 4. CDR3 amino acids: CASSLATSGGRDTQYF. The CDR3 DNA sequence: TGTGCCAGCAGCTTAGCAACTAGCGGGGGGAGGGATACGCAGTATTTT.

V gene TRBV28 combines with J gene TRBJ2-1, with D possibly being TRBD2 (6 bases). The CDR3 has 13 residues. Trimming removed 5 bases at V and 8 bases at J, with 13 bases between. Germline V gene data show CDR1 as MDHEN and CDR2 as SYDVKM. CDR3 amino acids: CASSITSFDEQFF. The CDR3 nucleotides are TGTGCCAGCAGTATAACTAGCTTTGATGAGCAGTTCTTC.

The chain carries TRBV6-4 and TRBJ2-1; the D gene is possibly TRBD2 (6 bases). The CDR3 has 15 residues. The germline V gene has CDR1 MRHNA and CDR2 SNTAGT. The germline V and J ends were trimmed by 3 bases and 4 bases, with 13 bases remaining between them. The CDR3 is CASSEGPGDYNEQFF. In DNA, the CDR3 is TGTGCCAGCAGTGAAGGCCCGGGAGATTACAATGAGCAGTTCTTC.

This chain joins TRBV4-2 and TRBJ2-1; D perhaps matches TRBD2 (6 bases). The germline CDR1 and CDR2 sequences are LGHNA and YNFKEQ. Between the trimmed V and J ends, which lost 4 bases and 3 bases, there was a span of 13 bases. The CDR3 is made up of 15 amino acids. The CDR3 DNA reads as TGTGCCAGCAGCCGATCCGGGACTGGCTACAATGAGCAGTTCTTC. Translating gives CASSRSGTGYNEQFF.

With respect to this clonotype: Likely a read error: the CDR3 ends without its conserved phenylalanine or tryptophan. The gene calls are TRBV19 and TRBJ2-7; possible D gene TRBD2, 6 bases. The CDR3 has 12 residues. The germline V gene encodes CDR1 LNHDA and CDR2 SQIVND (reference sequence). V was cut by 4 bases and J by 4 bases, with 8 bases left in between. The CDR3 is CASSRGGYEQYL. The CDR3 DNA reads as TGTGCCAGTAGTAGAGGAGGGTACGAGCAGTACCTC.

This clonotype was observed many times. The V and J genes are TRBV6-4 and TRBJ1-1; D not resolved. This CDR3 comprises 15 residues. V lost 3 bases, J lost 4 bases, and 15 bases lay in between. Germline CDR1 MRHNA, CDR2 SNTAGT. The CDR3 loop reads CASSEGQAPGTEAFF. The CDR3 coding sequence is TGTGCCAGCAGTGAAGGCCAGGCGCCGGGCACTGAAGCTTTCTTT.

J is TRBJ1-5 and V is TRBV5-6; D not certain. In germline, CDR1 is SGHDT, CDR2 YYEEEE. The CDR3 is 17 amino acids. V shed 1 base and J shed 0 bases, with 14 bases lying between them. CDR3 amino acids: CASSLFETEYSNQPQHF. The CDR3 coding sequence is TGTGCCAGCAGCTTGTTTGAGACGGAGTATAGCAATCAGCCCCAGCATTTT.

This clonotype was detected a few times. The CDR3, as DNA: TGTGCCAGCAGTGAATTGTCCGCCTTATCGAGCTCTGGGGCCAACGTCCTGACTTTC. It yields the protein CASSELSALSSSGANVLTF. V is TRBV25-1 and J is TRBJ2-6, with no clear D. Per germline, CDR1 MGHDK and CDR2 SYGVNS. Deletions cut 1 base from V and 0 bases from J, with 16 bases between. The CDR3 loop spans 19 amino acids.

This chain uses TRBV7-2 with TRBJ2-7; 9 positions match TRBD2. The V gene's germline CDR1 is SGHTA and CDR2 FQGNSA. This CDR3 is built from 15 residues. The V gene end was trimmed by 4 bases and the J gene end by 5 bases; junction bases not matched to a gene: 9. The CDR3 is CASSSYPGLANEQYF. DNA of the CDR3: TGTGCCAGCAGCTCATATCCGGGACTAGCCAACGAGCAGTACTTC.

This clonotype has a handful of counts. This chain joins TRBV7-2 and TRBJ1-5; TRBD1 matches 7 bases. Unmatched junction bases numbered 7, after V lost 5 bases and J lost 0 bases. The CDR3 has 16 amino acids. Germline V lookup: CDR1 SGHTA, CDR2 FQGNSA. The CDR3 DNA is TGTGCCAGCAGCCCGGACAGGCCGTATAGCAATCAGCCCCAGCATTTT. This sequence encodes CASSPDRPYSNQPQHF.

The rearrangement joins TRBV7-9 to TRBJ2-5; TRBD1 agrees at 9 bases. The CDR3 spans 17 residues. V lost 6 bases, J lost 5 bases, and 16 bases stayed unmatched. Looked up from germline, CDR1 is SEHNR and CDR2 is FQNEAQ (reference sequence). The CDR3 DNA reads TGTGCCAGCAGGATAGGGACAGGGCGGAGGTCCGGCGAGACCCAGTACTTC. This translates into CASRIGTGRRSGETQYF.

The chain carries TRBV7-9 and TRBJ1-2; tentatively, D is TRBD1 (5 bases). Germline V CDR1 and CDR2: SEHNR, FQNEAQ (reference sequence). V gave up 4 bases and J gave up 11 bases, with 14 bases separating them. This CDR3 contains 12 residues. CDR3 sequence: CASSSDGGLYTF. CDR3 nucleotides: TGTGCCAGCAGCTCCGACGGGGGATTGTACACCTTC.

This clonotype was found once. The chain carries TRBV3-1 and TRBJ2-5; the match to TRBD2 covers 12 bases. The closer fit of TRBJ2-7 to the DNA end suggests the J call may be wrong. The CDR3 covers 17 residues. Germline CDR1 and CDR2: LGHDT and YNNKEL (reference sequence). The DNA for the CDR3 is TGTGCCAGCAGCCAAGATACAACTCTAGCGGGGGGGCGCGAGCAGTACTTC. Translated, it gives CASSQDTTLAGGREQYF.

This clonotype was recorded a few times. The J gene is TRBJ2-2, the V gene TRBV25-1; 7 nucleotides line up with TRBD2. J was trimmed by 3 bases and V by 6 bases; bases with no gene match: 1. The CDR3 consists of 13 residues. Looked up from germline, CDR1 is MGHDK and CDR2 is SYGVNS. The CDR3 DNA follows: TGTGCCAGCAGGGCGGGAGACACCGGGGAGCTGTTTTTT. Amino acid sequence: CASRAGDTGELFF.

The CDR3 protein is CASRQGALQETQYF. The CDR3, as DNA: TGTGCCAGCAGGCAGGGGGCCCTTCAAGAGACCCAGTACTTC. The J gene is TRBJ2-5, the V gene TRBV6-6, with 8 bases lining up with TRBD1. The V gene end was trimmed by 6 bases and the J gene end by 2 bases; junction bases not matched to a gene: 5. The germline V gene has CDR1 MNHNY and CDR2 SVGAGI (reference sequence). This CDR3 region has 14 residues.

This clonotype was seen more than once but under ten times. The chain couples TRBV28 to TRBJ1-5; D not resolved. There are 16 residues in the CDR3. Germline CDR1 is MDHEN and CDR2 is SYDVKM. Trimming removed 3 bases at V and 0 bases at J, with 12 bases between. The CDR3 coding sequence is TGTGCCAGCAGTTTTTCCGTTCGTGGTAGCAATCAGCCCCAGCATTTT. Amino acid sequence: CASSFSVRGSNQPQHF.

This chain connects TRBV15 to TRBJ1-4, with D possibly TRBD1 on 5 matching bases. The CDR3 totals 16 residues. Germline V gene lookup returns CDR1 LNHNV and CDR2 YYDKDF (reference sequence). V lost 0 bases, J lost 1 base, and 9 bases lay in between. CDR3 in DNA: TGTGCCACCAGCAGAGATCTCGGGGGAACTAATGAAAAACTGTTTTTT. This translates into CATSRDLGGTNEKLFF. The variable domain in full, completed from reference TRBV15 and TRBJ1-4, reads DAMVIQNPRYQVTQFGKPVTLSCSQTLNHNVMYWYQQKSSQAPKLLFHYYDKDFNNEADTPDNFQSRRPNTSFCFLDIRSPGLGDTAMYLCATSRDLGGTNEKLFFGSGTQLSVL.

The chain combines TRBV7-8 with TRBJ2-1, with D possibly matching TRBD2 (6 bases). Germline V gives CDR1 SGHVS, CDR2 FQNEAQ. Trimming cost V 5 bases and J 3 bases, with 14 bases left between them. The CDR3 has 15 residues. The CDR3 nucleotides read TGTGCCAGCAGCAGCGGGCGACCCAGCTACAATGAGCAGTTCTTC. Amino acid sequence: CASSSGRPSYNEQFF.

This clonotype was counted many times. The V and J genes are TRBV7-9 and TRBJ2-7, with 9 bases aligning to TRBD1. The V gene's germline CDR1 is SEHNR and CDR2 FQNEAQ (reference sequence). V lost 5 bases and J lost 5; bases outside the gene matches: 4. The CDR3 extends over 13 amino acids. The CDR3 spells CASSHHRGHEQYF. As DNA, the CDR3 is TGTGCCAGCAGCCATCACAGGGGGCACGAGCAGTACTTC.